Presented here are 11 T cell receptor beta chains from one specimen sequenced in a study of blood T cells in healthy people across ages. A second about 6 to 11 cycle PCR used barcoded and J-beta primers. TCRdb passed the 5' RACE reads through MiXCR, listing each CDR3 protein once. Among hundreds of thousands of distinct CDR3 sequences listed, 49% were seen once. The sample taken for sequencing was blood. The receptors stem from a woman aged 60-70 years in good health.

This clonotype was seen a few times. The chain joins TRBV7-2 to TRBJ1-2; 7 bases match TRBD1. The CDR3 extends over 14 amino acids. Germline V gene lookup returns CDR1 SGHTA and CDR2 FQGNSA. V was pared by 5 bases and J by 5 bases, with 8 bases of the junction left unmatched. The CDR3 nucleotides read TGTGCCAGCAGCAGGGACAGCGGAAATTATGGCTACACCTTC. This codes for CASSRDSGNYGYTF. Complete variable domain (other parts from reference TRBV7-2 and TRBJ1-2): GAGVSQSPSNKVTEKGKDVELRCDPISGHTALYWYRQSLGQGLEFLIYFQGNSAPDKSGLPSDRFSAERTGGSVSTLTIQRTQQEDSAVYLCASSRDSGNYGYTFGSGTRLTVV.

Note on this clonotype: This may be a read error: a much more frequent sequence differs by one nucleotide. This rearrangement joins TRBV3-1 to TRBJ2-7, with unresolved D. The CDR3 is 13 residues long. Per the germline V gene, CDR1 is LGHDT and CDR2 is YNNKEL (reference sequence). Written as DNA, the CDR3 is TGTGCCAGCAACCAATTATCTAAGGACGAGCAGTACTTC. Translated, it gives CASNQLSKDEQYF.

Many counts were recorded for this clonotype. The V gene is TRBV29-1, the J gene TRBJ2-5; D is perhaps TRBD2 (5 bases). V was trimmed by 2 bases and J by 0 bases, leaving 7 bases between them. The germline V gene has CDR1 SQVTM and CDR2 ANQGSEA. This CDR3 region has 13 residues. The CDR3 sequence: CSVETGYQETQYF. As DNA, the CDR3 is TGCAGCGTTGAAACGGGGTACCAAGAGACCCAGTACTTC. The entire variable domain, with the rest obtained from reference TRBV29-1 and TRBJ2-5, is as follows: SAVISQKPSRDICQRGTSLTIQCQVDSQVTMMFWYRQQPGQSLTLIATANQGSEATYESGFVIDKFPISRPNLTFSTLTVSNMSPEDSSIYLCSVETGYQETQYFGPGTRLLVL.

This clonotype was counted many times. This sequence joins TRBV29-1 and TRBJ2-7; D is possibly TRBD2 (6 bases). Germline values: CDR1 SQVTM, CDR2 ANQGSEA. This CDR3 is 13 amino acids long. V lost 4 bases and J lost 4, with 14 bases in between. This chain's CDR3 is CSVVSGVKYEQYF. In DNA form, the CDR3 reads TGCAGCGTTGTTTCGGGAGTGAAATACGAGCAGTACTTC.

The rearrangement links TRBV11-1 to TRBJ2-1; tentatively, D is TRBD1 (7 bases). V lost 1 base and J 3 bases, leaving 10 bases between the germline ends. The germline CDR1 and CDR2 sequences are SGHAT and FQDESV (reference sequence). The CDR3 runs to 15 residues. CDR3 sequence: CASSLVRGDYNEQFF. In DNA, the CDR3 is TGTGCCAGCAGCTTAGTCAGGGGGGACTACAATGAGCAGTTCTTC.

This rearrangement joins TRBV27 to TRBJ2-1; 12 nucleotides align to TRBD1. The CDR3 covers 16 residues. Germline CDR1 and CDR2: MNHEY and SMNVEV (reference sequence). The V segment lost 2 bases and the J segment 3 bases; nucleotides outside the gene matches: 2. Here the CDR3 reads CASSLRDRGLYNEQFF. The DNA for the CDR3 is TGTGCCAGCAGTTTAAGGGACAGGGGGCTCTACAATGAGCAGTTCTTC.

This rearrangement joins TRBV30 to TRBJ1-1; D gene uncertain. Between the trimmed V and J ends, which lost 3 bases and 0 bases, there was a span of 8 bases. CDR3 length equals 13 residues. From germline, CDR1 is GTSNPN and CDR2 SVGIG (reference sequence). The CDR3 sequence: CAWRILMNTEAFF. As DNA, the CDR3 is TGTGCCTGGAGGATATTAATGAACACTGAAGCTTTCTTT.

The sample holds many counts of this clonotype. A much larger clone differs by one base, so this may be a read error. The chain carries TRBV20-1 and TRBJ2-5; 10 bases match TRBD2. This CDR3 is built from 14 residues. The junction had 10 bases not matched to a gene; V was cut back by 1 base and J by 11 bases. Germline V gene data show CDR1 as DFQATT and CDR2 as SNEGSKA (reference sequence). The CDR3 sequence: CSARVLAGSNEQYF. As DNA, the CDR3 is TGCAGTGCTAGAGTACTAGCGGGAAGCAATGAGCAGTACTTC.

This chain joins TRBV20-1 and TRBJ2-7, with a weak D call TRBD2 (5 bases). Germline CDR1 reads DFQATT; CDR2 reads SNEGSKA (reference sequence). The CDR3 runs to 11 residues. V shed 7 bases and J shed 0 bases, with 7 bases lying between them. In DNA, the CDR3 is TGCAGTGGACTACTCTCCTACGAGCAGTACTTC. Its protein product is CSGLLSYEQYF.

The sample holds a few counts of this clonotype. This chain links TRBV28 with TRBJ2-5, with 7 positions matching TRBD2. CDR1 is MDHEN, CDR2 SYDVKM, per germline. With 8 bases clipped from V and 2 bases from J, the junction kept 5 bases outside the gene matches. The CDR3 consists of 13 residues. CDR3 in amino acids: CASSGGKQETQYF. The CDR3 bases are TGTGCCAGCTCGGGGGGAAAGCAAGAGACCCAGTACTTC.

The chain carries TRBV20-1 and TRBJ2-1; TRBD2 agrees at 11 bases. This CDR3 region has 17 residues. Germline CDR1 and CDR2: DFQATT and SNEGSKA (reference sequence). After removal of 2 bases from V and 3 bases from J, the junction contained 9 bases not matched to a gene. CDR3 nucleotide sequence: TGCAGTGCTAGACGACTAGCGGGAACCTCGTTCTACAATGAGCAGTTCTTC. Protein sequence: CSARRLAGTSFYNEQFF.